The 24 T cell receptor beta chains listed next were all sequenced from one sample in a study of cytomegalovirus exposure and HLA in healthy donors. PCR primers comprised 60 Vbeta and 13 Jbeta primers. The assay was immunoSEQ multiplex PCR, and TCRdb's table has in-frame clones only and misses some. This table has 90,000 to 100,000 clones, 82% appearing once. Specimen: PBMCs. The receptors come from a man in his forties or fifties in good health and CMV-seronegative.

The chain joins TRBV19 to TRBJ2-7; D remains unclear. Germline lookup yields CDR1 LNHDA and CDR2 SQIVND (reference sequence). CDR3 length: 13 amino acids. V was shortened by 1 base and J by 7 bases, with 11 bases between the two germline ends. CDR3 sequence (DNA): TGTGCCAGTAGTATAGCCCCGACGACAGAGCAGTACTTC. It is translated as CASSIAPTTEQYF.

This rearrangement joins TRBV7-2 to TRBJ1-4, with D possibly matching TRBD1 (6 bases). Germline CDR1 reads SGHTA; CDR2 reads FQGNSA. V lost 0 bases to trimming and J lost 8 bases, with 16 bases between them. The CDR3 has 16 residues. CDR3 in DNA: TGTGCCAGCAGCTTAGCGTGGCAGGGGATAGGAGAAAAACTGTTTTTT. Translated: CASSLAWQGIGEKLFF.

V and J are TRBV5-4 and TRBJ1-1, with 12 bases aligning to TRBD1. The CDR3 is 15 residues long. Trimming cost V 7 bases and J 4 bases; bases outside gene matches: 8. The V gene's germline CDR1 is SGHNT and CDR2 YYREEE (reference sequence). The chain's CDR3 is CASGGTGGTGTEAFF. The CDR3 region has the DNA TGTGCCAGCGGGGGGACAGGGGGCACGGGCACTGAAGCTTTCTTT.

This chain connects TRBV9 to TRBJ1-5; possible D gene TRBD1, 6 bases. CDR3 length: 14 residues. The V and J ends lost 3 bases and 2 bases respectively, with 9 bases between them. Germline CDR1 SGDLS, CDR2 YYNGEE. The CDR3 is CASSETGGNQPQHF. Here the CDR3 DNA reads TGTGCCAGCAGCGAGACAGGTGGCAATCAGCCCCAGCATTTT. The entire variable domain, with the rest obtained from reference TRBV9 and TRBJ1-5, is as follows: DSGVTQTPKHLITATGQRVTLRCSPRSGDLSVYWYQQSLDQGLQFLIQYYNGEERAKGNILERFSAQQFPDLHSELNLSSLELGDSALYFCASSETGGNQPQHFGDGTRLSIL.

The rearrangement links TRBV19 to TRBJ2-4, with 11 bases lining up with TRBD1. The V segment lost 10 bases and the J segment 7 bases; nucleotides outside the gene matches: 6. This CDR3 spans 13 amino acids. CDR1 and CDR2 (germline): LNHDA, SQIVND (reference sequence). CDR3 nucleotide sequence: TGTGCCACTCCAGGGACAGGGGGGAACATTCAGTACTTC. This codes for CATPGTGGNIQYF.

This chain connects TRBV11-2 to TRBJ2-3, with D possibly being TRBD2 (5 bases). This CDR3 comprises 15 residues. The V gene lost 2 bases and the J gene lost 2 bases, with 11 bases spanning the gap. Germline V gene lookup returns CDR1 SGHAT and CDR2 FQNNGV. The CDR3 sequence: CASSLLTGITDTQYF. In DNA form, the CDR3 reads TGTGCCAGCAGCTTATTAACCGGGATCACAGATACGCAGTATTTT.

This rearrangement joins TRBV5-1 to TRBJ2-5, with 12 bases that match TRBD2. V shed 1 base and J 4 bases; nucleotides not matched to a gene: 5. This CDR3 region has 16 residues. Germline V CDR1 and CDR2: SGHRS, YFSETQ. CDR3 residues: CASSLSPSGRGETQYF. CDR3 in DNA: TGCGCCAGCAGCTTGTCTCCTAGCGGGAGGGGAGAGACCCAGTACTTC.

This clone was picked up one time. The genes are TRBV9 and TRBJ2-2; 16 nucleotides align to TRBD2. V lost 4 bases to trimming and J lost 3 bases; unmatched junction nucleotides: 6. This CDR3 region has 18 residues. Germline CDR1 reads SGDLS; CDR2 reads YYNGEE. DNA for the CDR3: TGTGCCAGCAGCCCGGGACTAGCGGGAGGGCCGGACACCGGGGAGCTGTTTTTT. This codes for CASSPGLAGGPDTGELFF.

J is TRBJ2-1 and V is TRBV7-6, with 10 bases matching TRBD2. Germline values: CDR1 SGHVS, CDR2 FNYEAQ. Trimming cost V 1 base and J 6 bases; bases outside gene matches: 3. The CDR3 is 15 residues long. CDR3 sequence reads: CASSLEAGGGNEQFF. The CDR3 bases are TGTGCCAGCAGCTTAGAAGCGGGAGGGGGCAATGAGCAGTTCTTC. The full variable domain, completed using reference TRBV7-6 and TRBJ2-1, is GAGVSQSPRYKVTKRGQDVALRCDPISGHVSLYWYRQALGQGPEFLTYFNYEAQQDKSGLPNDRFSAERPEGSISTLTIQRTEQRDSAMYRCASSLEAGGGNEQFFGPGTRLTVL.

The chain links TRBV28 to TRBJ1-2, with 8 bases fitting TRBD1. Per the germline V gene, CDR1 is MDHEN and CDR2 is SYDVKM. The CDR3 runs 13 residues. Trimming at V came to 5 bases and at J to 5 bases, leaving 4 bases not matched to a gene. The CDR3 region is CASSETGDYGYTF. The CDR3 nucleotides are TGTGCCAGCAGTGAGACAGGGGATTATGGCTACACCTTC.

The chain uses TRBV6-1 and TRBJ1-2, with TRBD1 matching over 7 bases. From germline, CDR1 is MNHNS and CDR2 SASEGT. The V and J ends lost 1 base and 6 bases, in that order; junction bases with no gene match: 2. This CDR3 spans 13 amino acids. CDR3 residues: CASSEGRGNGYTF. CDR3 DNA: TGTGCCAGCAGTGAAGGCAGGGGGAATGGCTACACCTTC.

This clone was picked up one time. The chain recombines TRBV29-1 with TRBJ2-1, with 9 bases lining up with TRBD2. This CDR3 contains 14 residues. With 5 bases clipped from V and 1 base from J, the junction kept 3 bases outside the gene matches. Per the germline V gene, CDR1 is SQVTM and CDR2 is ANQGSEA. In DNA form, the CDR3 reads TGCAGCGTTCTTAGCGGGAGATCCTACAATGAGCAGTTCTTC. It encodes CSVLSGRSYNEQFF.

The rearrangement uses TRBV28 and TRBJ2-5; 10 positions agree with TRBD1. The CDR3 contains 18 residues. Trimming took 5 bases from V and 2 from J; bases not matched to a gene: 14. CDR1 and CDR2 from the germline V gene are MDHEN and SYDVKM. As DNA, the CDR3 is TGTGCCAGCAGTCCCTTGTGGGCGACAGGGGGCAATCAAGAGACCCAGTACTTC. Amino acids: CASSPLWATGGNQETQYF.

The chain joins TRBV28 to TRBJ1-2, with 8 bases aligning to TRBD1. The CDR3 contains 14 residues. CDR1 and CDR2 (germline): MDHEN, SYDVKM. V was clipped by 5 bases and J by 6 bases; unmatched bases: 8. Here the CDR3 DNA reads TGTGCCAGCAGTGTACAGGGGGACTTTGATGGCTACACCTTC. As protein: CASSVQGDFDGYTF.

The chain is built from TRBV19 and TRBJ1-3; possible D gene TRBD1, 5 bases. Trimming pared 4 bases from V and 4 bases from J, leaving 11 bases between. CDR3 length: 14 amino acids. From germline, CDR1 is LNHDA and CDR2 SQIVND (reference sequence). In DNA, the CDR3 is TGTGCCAGTAGTAAAGGGACTCCAGGAAACACCATATATTTT. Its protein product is CASSKGTPGNTIYF.

CDR3 sequence: CASSLFPPSNTGELFF. CDR3 nucleotide sequence: TGTGCCAGCAGCTTATTTCCCCCGTCGAACACCGGGGAGCTGTTTTTT. This rearrangement joins TRBV7-9 to TRBJ2-2, with D uncertain. The V end was cut by 2 bases, the J end by 0 bases, with 10 bases between. The CDR3 has 16 residues. Germline V gives CDR1 SEHNR, CDR2 FQNEAQ (reference sequence).

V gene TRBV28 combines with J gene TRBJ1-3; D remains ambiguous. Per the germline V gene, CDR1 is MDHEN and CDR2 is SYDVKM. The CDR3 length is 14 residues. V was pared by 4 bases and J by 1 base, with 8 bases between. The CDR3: CASSSGRSGNTIYF. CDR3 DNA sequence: TGTGCCAGCAGTTCGGGGAGGTCTGGAAACACCATATATTTT.

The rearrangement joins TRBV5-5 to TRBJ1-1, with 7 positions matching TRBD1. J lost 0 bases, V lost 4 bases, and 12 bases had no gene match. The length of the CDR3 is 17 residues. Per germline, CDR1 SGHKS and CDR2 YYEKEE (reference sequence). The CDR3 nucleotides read TGTGCCAGCAGCCCTTATGTAGGGGGCAGAATGAACACTGAAGCTTTCTTT. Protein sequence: CASSPYVGGRMNTEAFF.

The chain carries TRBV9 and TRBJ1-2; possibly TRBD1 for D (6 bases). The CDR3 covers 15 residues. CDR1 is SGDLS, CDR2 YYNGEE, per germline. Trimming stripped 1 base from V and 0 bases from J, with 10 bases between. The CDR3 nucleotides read TGTGCCAGCAGCGTACTGGACAGAGCTAACTATGGCTACACCTTC. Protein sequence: CASSVLDRANYGYTF.

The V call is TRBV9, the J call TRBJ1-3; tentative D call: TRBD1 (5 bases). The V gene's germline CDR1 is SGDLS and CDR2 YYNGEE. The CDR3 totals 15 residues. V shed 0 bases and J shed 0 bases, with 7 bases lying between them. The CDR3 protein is CASSVGRGSGNTIYF. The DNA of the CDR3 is TGTGCCAGCAGCGTAGGTAGGGGCTCTGGAAACACCATATATTTT. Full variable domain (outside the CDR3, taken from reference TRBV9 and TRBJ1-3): DSGVTQTPKHLITATGQRVTLRCSPRSGDLSVYWYQQSLDQGLQFLIQYYNGEERAKGNILERFSAQQFPDLHSELNLSSLELGDSALYFCASSVGRGSGNTIYFGEGSWLTVV.

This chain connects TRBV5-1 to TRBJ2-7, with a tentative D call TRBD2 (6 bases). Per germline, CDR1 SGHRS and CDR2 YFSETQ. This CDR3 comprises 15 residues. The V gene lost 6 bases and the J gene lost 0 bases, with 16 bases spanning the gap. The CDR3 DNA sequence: TGCGCCAGCAAAATTGGGGCGGGGAGCTCCTACGAGCAGTACTTC. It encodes CASKIGAGSSYEQYF.

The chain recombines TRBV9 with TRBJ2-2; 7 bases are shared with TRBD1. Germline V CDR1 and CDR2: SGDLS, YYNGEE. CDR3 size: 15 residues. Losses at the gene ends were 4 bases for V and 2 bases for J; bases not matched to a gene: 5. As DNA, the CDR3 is TGTGCCAGCAGCCCCGGGACAGCCAACACCGGGGAGCTGTTTTTT. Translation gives CASSPGTANTGELFF.

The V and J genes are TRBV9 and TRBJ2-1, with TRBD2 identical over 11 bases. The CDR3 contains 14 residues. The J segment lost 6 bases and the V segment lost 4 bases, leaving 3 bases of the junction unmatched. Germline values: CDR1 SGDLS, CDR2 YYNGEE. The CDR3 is CASSPTSGTNEQFF. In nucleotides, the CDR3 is TGTGCCAGCAGCCCGACTAGCGGGACCAATGAGCAGTTCTTC.

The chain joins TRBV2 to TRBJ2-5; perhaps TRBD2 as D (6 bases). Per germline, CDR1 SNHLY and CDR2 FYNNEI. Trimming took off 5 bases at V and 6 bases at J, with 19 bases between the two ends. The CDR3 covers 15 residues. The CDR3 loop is CASSSSAQAMKTQYF. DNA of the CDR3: TGTGCCAGCAGTTCTAGCGCTCAAGCGATGAAGACCCAGTACTTC.